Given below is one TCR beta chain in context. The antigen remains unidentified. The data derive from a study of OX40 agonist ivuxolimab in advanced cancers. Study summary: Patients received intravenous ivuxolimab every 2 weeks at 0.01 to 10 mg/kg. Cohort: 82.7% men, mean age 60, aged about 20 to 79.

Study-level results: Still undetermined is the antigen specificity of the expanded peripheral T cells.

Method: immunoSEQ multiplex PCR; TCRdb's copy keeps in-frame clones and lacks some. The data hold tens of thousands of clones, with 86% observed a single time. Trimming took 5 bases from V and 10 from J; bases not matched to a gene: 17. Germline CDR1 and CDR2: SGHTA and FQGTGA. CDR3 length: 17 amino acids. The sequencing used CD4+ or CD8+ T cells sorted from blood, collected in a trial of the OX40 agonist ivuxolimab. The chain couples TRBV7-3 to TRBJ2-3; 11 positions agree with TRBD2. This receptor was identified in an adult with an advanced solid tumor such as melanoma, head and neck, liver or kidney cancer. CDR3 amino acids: CASSTSPNSGGATAQYF. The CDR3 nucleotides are TGTGCCAGCAGCACCTCTCCCAATAGCGGGGGGGCGACGGCGCAGTATTTT.